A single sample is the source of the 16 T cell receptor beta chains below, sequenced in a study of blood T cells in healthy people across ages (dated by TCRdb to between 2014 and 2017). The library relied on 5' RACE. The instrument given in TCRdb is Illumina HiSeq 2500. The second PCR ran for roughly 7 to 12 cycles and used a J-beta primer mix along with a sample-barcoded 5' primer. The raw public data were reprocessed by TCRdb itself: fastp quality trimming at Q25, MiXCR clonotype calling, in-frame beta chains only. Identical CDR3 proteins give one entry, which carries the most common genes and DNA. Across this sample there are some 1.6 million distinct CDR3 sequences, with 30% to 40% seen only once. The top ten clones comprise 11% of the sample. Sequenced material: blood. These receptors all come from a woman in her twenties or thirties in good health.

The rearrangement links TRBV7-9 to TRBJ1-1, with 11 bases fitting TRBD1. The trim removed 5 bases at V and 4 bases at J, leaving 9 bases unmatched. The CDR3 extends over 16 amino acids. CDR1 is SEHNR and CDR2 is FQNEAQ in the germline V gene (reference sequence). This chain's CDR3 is CASSPGTGGPSTEAFF. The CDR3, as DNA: TGTGCCAGCAGCCCCGGGACAGGGGGACCGAGCACTGAAGCTTTCTTT.

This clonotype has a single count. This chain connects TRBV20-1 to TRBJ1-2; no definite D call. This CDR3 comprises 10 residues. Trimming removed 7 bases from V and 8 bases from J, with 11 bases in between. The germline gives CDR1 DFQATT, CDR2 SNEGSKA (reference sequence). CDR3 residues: CSEDAGGYTF. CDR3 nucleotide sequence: TGCAGTGAGGATGCCGGGGGCTACACCTTC.

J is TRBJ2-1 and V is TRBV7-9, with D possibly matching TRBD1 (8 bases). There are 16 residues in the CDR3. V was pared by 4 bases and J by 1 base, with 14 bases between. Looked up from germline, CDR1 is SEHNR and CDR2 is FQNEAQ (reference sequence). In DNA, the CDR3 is TGTGCCAGCAGCTATACAGGGGGGGCGTCCTACAATGAGCAGTTCTTC. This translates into CASSYTGGASYNEQFF.

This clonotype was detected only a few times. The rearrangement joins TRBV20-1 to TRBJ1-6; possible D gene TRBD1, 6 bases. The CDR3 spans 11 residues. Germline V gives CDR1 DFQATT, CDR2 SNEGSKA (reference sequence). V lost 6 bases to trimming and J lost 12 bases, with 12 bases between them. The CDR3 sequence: CSATTGQPLHF. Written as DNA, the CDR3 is TGCAGTGCCACAACAGGGCAACCCCTCCACTTT.

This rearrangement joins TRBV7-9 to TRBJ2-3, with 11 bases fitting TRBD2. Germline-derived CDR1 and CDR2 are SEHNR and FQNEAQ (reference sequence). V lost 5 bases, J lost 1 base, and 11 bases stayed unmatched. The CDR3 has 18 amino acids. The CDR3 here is CASSPVVTSGIGTDTQYF. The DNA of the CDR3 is TGTGCCAGCAGCCCAGTGGTGACTAGCGGGATAGGCACAGATACGCAGTATTTT.

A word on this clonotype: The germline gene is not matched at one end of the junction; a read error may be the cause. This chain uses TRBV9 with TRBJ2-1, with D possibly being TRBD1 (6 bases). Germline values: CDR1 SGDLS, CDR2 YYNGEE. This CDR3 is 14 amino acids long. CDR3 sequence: CASSVATGPHEQVF. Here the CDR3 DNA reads TGTGCCAGCAGCGTAGCCACAGGGCCCCATGAGCAGGTCTTC.

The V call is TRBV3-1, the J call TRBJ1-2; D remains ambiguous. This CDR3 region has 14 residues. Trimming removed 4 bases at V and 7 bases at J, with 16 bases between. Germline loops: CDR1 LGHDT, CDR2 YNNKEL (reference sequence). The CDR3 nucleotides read TGTGCCAGCAGCCCCAAATCCCTTCTGGGTGGCTACACCTTC. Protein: CASSPKSLLGGYTF.

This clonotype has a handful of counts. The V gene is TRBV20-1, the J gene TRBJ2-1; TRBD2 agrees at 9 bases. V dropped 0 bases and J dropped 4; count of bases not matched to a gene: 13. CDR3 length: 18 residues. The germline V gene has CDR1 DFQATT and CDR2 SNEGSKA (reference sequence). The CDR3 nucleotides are TGCAGTGCTAGAGATCCAATTCCCTCGACTAGCGGTTACAATGAGCAGTTCTTC. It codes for CSARDPIPSTSGYNEQFF.

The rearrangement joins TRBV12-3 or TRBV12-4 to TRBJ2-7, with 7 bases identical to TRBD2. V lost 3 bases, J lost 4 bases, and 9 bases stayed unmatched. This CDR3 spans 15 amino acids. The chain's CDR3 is CASSFTGRPLYEQYF. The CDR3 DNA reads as TGTGCCAGCAGTTTTACCGGGAGGCCCCTTTACGAGCAGTACTTC.

The CDR3 coding sequence is TGTGCCAGCAGTGGGGGACCTGACAGCCAGGGGTCTGGGGCCAACGTCCTGACTTTC. It yields the protein CASSGGPDSQGSGANVLTF. The chain uses TRBV2 and TRBJ2-6, with a possible D match to TRBD1 (6 bases). This CDR3 spans 19 amino acids. The germline CDR1 and CDR2 sequences are SNHLY and FYNNEI. Between the trimmed V and J ends, which lost 4 bases and 1 base, there was a span of 20 bases.

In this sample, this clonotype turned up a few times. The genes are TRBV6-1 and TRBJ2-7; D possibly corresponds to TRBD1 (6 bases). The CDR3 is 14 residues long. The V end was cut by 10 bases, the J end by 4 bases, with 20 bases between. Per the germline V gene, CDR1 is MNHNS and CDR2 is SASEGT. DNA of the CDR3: TGTGCCATACAACGGGATAGCAGGGGTTACGAGCAGTACTTC. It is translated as CAIQRDSRGYEQYF.

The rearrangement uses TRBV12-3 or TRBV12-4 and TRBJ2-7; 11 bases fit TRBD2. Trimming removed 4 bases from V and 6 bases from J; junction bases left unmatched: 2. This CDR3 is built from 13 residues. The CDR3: CASSWLAGGEQYF. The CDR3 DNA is TGTGCCAGCAGTTGGCTAGCGGGAGGCGAGCAGTACTTC.

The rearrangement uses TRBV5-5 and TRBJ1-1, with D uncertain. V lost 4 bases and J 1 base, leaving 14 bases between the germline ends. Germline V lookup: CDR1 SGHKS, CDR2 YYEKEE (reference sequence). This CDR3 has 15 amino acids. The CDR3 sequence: CASSPARGWNTEAFF. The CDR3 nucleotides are TGTGCCAGCAGCCCAGCCCGGGGTTGGAACACTGAAGCTTTCTTT. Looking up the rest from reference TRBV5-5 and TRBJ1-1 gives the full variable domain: DAGVTQSPTHLIKTRGQQVTLRCSPISGHKSVSWYQQVLGQGPQFIFQYYEKEERGRGNFPDRFSARQFPNYSSELNVNALLLGDSALYLCASSPARGWNTEAFFGQGTRLTVV.

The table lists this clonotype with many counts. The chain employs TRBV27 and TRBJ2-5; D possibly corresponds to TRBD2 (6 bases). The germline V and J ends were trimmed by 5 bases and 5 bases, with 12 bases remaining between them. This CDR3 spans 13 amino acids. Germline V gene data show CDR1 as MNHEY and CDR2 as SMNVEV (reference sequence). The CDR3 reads CASSPGLRETQYF. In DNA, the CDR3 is TGTGCCAGCAGTCCGGGACTGAGGGAGACCCAGTACTTC.

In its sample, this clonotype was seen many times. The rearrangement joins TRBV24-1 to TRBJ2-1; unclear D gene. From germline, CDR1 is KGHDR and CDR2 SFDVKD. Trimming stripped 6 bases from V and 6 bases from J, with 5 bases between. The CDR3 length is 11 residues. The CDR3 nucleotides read TGTGCCACCAGTCTTTTCAATGAGCAGTTCTTC. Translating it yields CATSLFNEQFF.

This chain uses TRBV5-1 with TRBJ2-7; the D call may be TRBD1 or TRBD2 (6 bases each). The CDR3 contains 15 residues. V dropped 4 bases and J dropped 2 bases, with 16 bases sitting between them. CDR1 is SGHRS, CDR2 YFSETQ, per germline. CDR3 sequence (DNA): TGCGCCAGCAGCCCCCTCGAGGGGGGAACCTACGAGCAGTACTTC. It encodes CASSPLEGGTYEQYF.